These 18 T cell receptor beta chains share one sample of origin, sequenced in a study of T cell changes during pregnancy in multiple sclerosis. TCRdb's copy holds only in-frame clones and misses some; the assay was immunoSEQ multiplex PCR. The data hold 100,000 to 140,000 clones, with under 95% observed a single time. The source was peripheral blood, collected in the third trimester of pregnancy. These receptor sequences come from a female donor in good health, enrolled as a control in a pregnancy study.

The chain couples TRBV7-2 to TRBJ2-1, with TRBD2 identical over 13 bases. Germline trimming cut 3 bases from V and 0 bases from J; bases unmatched to any gene: 2. CDR1 and CDR2 (germline): SGHTA, FQGNSA. The CDR3 has 17 amino acids. CDR3 protein: CASSLTSGGNSYNEQFF. DNA for the CDR3: TGTGCCAGCAGCTTGACTAGCGGGGGGAACTCCTACAATGAGCAGTTCTTC.

The CDR3 DNA is TGTGCCAGCAGCTTAGTCGGAGGCGGGCGATTTCGTGTTAATTCACCCCTCCACTTT. Its translation: CASSLVGGGRFRVNSPLHF. This sequence joins TRBV7-8 and TRBJ1-6; D gene unclear. The CDR3 is made up of 19 amino acids. Trimming took 1 base from V and 6 from J, leaving 22 bases between them. In germline, CDR1 is SGHVS, CDR2 FQNEAQ.

This clone was found once. The V call is TRBV5-6, the J call TRBJ1-4, with 8 nucleotides matching TRBD1. V gave up 4 bases and J gave up 6 bases; unmatched junction bases: 2. The CDR3 runs 13 residues. Germline lookup yields CDR1 SGHDT and CDR2 YYEEEE. CDR3 in amino acids: CASSEDRDEKLFF. DNA of the CDR3: TGTGCCAGCAGCGAGGACAGGGATGAAAAACTGTTTTTT.

The rearrangement links TRBV29-1 to TRBJ2-1, with 7 bases matching TRBD1. Germline values: CDR1 SQVTM, CDR2 ANQGSEA. The CDR3 is made up of 13 amino acids. Trimming cost V 2 bases and J 8 bases; bases outside gene matches: 6. The CDR3 protein is CSVESEGAYEQFF. Here the CDR3 DNA reads TGCAGCGTTGAAAGTGAGGGGGCTTATGAGCAGTTCTTC.

The V call is TRBV4-3, the J call TRBJ1-1; no firm D call. Trimming pared 0 bases from V and 2 bases from J, leaving 7 bases between. CDR3 size: 14 residues. CDR1 and CDR2 (germline): LGHNA, YSLEER. CDR3 region: CASSQDSYNTEAFF. The CDR3 DNA is TGCGCCAGCAGCCAAGATAGTTATAACACTGAAGCTTTCTTT.

The gene calls are TRBV5-1 and TRBJ1-2, with 11 bases lining up with TRBD1. Germline trimming cut 4 bases from V and 5 bases from J; bases unmatched to any gene: 10. The CDR3 consists of 16 residues. Germline CDR1 reads SGHRS; CDR2 reads YFSETQ. The DNA for the CDR3 is TGCGCCAGCAGCCCTGGACAGGGGGCTCGGAATTATGGCTACACCTTC. Translating it yields CASSPGQGARNYGYTF.

V gene TRBV2 combines with J gene TRBJ1-2, with TRBD1 matching over 8 bases. The CDR3 extends over 15 amino acids. Germline assignment: CDR1 SNHLY and CDR2 FYNNEI. J lost 4 bases, V lost 4 bases, and 8 bases had no gene match. The CDR3 coding sequence is TGTGCCAGCAGTGCGACCCGACAGGGGAGCTATGGCTACACCTTC. Protein sequence: CASSATRQGSYGYTF. Filled out from reference TRBV2 and TRBJ1-2, the complete variable domain reads EPEVTQTPSHQVTQMGQEVILRCVPISNHLYFYWYRQILGQKVEFLVSFYNNEISEKSEIFDDQFSVERPDGSNFTLKIRSTKLEDSAMYFCASSATRQGSYGYTFGSGTRLTVV.

J is TRBJ1-1 and V is TRBV7-2; D not resolved. CDR1 and CDR2 (germline): SGHTA, FQGNSA. This CDR3 contains 13 residues. Trimming removed 4 bases from V and 1 base from J, with 7 bases in between. The CDR3 loop reads CASSSGANTEAFF. CDR3 in DNA: TGTGCCAGCAGCTCCGGAGCGAACACTGAAGCTTTCTTT.

The V and J genes are TRBV9 and TRBJ1-1; TRBD1 aligns across 7 bases. Per the germline V gene, CDR1 is SGDLS and CDR2 is YYNGEE. The CDR3 runs 15 residues. V dropped 4 bases and J dropped 1; count of bases not matched to a gene: 7. DNA of the CDR3: TGTGCCAGCAGCCCCCCGACAGGGAGGAACACTGAAGCTTTCTTT. Translated: CASSPPTGRNTEAFF.

The chain uses TRBV15 and TRBJ2-4, with TRBD2 identical over 8 bases. J gave up 0 bases and V 6 bases, and 7 bases lay outside the gene matches. Germline lookup yields CDR1 LNHNV and CDR2 YYDKDF (reference sequence). The CDR3 is 16 amino acids. As DNA, the CDR3 is TGTGCCACCAGTCCAAACCTAGCGGGAGCCAAAAACATTCAGTACTTC. It specifies CATSPNLAGAKNIQYF.

This chain connects TRBV4-2 to TRBJ1-3, with a possible D match to TRBD1 (6 bases). The ends were cut back, 1 base at V and 0 bases at J, with 13 bases in the middle. From germline, CDR1 is LGHNA and CDR2 YNFKEQ. This CDR3 region has 17 residues. The DNA of the CDR3 is TGTGCCAGCAGCCAAGTCGGAGGCAGGGGCTCTGGAAACACCATATATTTT. Its translation: CASSQVGGRGSGNTIYF.

This chain links TRBV6-5 with TRBJ1-5, with D perhaps matching TRBD1 (6 bases). This CDR3 contains 15 residues. Germline V gene lookup returns CDR1 MNHEY and CDR2 SVGAGI. V was clipped by 5 bases and J by 3 bases, with 14 bases between them. This CDR3 is CASSSSGGLNQPQHF. DNA of the CDR3: TGTGCCAGCAGTAGCTCGGGGGGGCTCAATCAGCCCCAGCATTTT.

J is TRBJ1-5 and V is TRBV2; 7 bases match TRBD1. The CDR3 has 16 residues. With V trimmed by 2 bases and J by 4 bases, 8 bases remained unmatched. Germline V gene data show CDR1 as SNHLY and CDR2 as FYNNEI. The CDR3: CASSEPRTGGNQPQHF. In DNA form, the CDR3 reads TGTGCCAGCAGTGAACCACGGACAGGAGGAAATCAGCCCCAGCATTTT.

Points on this clone: At one end, the junction sequence differs from germline, possibly due to a read error. The gene calls are TRBV29-1 and TRBJ1-4, with TRBD1 matching 7 bases. The CDR3 runs 13 residues. CDR1 is SQVTM and CDR2 is ANQGSEA in the germline V gene. The chain's CDR3 is CSVEGRGNEKLFF. The DNA of the CDR3 is TGCAGCGTCGAAGGCAGGGGGAACGAAAAACTGTTTTTT.

This chain connects TRBV5-8 to TRBJ1-2; 8 positions match TRBD1. CDR3 size: 15 residues. Germline V lookup: CDR1 SGHTS, CDR2 YDEGEE. Trimming at V came to 9 bases and at J to 7 bases, leaving 17 bases not matched to a gene. CDR3 in amino acids: CATRGQGATQGGYTF. Written as DNA, the CDR3 is TGTGCCACCAGGGGGCAGGGGGCTACGCAGGGTGGCTACACCTTC.

The chain combines TRBV18 with TRBJ2-7; D perhaps matches TRBD1 (7 bases). The CDR3 consists of 15 residues. V was cut by 5 bases and J by 0 bases, with 14 bases left in between. CDR1 and CDR2 from the germline V gene are KGHSH and LQKENI. CDR3 amino acids: CASSGGTAFSYEQYF. CDR3 DNA sequence: TGTGCCAGCTCAGGGGGGACAGCTTTCTCCTACGAGCAGTACTTC. The full variable domain, completed using reference TRBV18 and TRBJ2-7, is NAGVMQNPRHLVRRRGQEARLRCSPMKGHSHVYWYRQLPEEGLKFMVYLQKENIIDESGMPKERFSAEFPKEGPSILRIQQVVRGDSAAYFCASSGGTAFSYEQYFGPGTRLTVT.

V gene TRBV4-3 combines with J gene TRBJ2-7, with D perhaps TRBD2 (5 bases). Germline lookup yields CDR1 LGHNA and CDR2 YSLEER. Trimming removed 1 base at V and 0 bases at J, with 13 bases between. The CDR3 totals 16 residues. CDR3 DNA sequence: TGCGCCAGCAGCCAAGGCTTCGTAGCGAGCTCCTACGAGCAGTACTTC. It encodes CASSQGFVASSYEQYF.

The J gene is TRBJ2-2, the V gene TRBV5-1; 8 bases are shared with TRBD1. The CDR3 consists of 17 residues. V dropped 0 bases and J dropped 7; count of bases not matched to a gene: 11. Germline V gives CDR1 SGHRS, CDR2 YFSETQ. The CDR3 DNA reads as TGCGCCAGCAGCTTGGATAAGGACAGGGTGGATTTCGGGGAGCTGTTTTTT. It is translated as CASSLDKDRVDFGELFF. Full variable domain (rest looked up from reference TRBV5-1 and TRBJ2-2): KAGVTQTPRYLIKTRGQQVTLSCSPISGHRSVSWYQQTPGQGLQFLFEYFSETQRNKGNFPGRFSGRQFSNSRSEMNVSTLELGDSALYLCASSLDKDRVDFGELFFGEGSRLTVL.